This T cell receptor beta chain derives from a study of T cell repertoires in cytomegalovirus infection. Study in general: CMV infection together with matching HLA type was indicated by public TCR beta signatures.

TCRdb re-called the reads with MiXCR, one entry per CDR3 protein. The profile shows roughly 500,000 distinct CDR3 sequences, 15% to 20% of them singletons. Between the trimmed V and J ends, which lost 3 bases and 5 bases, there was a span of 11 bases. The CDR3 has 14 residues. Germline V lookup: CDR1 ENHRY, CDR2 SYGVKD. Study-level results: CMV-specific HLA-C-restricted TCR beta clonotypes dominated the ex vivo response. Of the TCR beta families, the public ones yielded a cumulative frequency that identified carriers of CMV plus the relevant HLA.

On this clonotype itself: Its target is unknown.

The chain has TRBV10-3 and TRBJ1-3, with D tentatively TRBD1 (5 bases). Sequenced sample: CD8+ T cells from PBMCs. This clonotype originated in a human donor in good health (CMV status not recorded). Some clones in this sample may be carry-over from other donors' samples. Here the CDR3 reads CAISDGGARNTIYF. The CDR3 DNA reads TGTGCCATCAGTGATGGAGGGGCAAGAAACACCATATATTTT.